One sample yielded the 14 T cell receptor beta chains listed below, sequenced in a study of PD-L1 blockade in urothelial cancer. Stated time point: pretreatment peripheral blood. Method: immunoSEQ multiplex PCR; TCRdb's copy keeps in-frame clones and lacks some. This sample has 70,000 to 85,000 clones, with under 90% found just once. The sequencing here drew on PBMCs, taken around atezolizumab (anti-PD-L1) treatment. The origin of the receptors is a man aged 65 to 79 with urothelial cancer.

This clone showed up just once. CDR3 loop: CASSLQGGNTEAFF. The CDR3 DNA reads TGTGCCAGCAGCTTACAGGGGGGGAACACTGAAGCTTTCTTT. This chain connects TRBV7-9 to TRBJ1-1; 7 bases are a match to TRBD1. The ends lost 2 bases at V and 1 base at J; junction bases unmatched: 1. The CDR3 has 14 amino acids. CDR1 and CDR2 from the germline V gene are SEHNR and FQNEAQ (reference sequence).

The gene calls are TRBV7-9 and TRBJ2-7; possibly TRBD1 for D (5 bases). Trimming pared 5 bases from V and 6 bases from J, leaving 11 bases between. This CDR3 has 12 amino acids. The germline V gene encodes CDR1 SEHNR and CDR2 FQNEAQ (reference sequence). CDR3 sequence: CASSLEGVEQYF. CDR3 DNA: TGTGCCAGCAGCCTAGAAGGGGTCGAGCAGTACTTC.

The rearrangement links TRBV11-2 to TRBJ2-4; the D gene is possibly TRBD1 (5 bases). CDR3 length: 17 residues. V lost 1 base and J 1 base, leaving 14 bases between the germline ends. In germline, CDR1 is SGHAT, CDR2 FQNNGV. CDR3 sequence reads: CASSLVGAELAKNIQYF. Written as DNA, the CDR3 is TGTGCCAGCAGCTTAGTAGGGGCAGAGTTGGCCAAAAACATTCAGTACTTC.

J is TRBJ2-1 and V is TRBV12-2; the table names TRBD2, a call not compared with the DNA. TRBV12-2 is assigned pseudogene status. The CDR3 spans 16 residues. CDR3 sequence reads: CASRFSRGESYNEQFF. Written as DNA, the CDR3 is TGTGCAAGTCGCTTCTCCCGCGGGGAGTCCTACAATGAGCAGTTCTTC.

This chain links TRBV19 with TRBJ1-5; 8 bases map to TRBD1. J lost 7 bases, V lost 5 bases, and 7 bases had no gene match. This CDR3 is built from 14 residues. Germline V gene lookup returns CDR1 LNHDA and CDR2 SQIVND (reference sequence). CDR3 in amino acids: CASSQTGVGQPQHF. In nucleotides, the CDR3 is TGTGCCAGTAGTCAGACAGGGGTTGGACAGCCCCAGCATTTT.

This clone was recorded only once. This rearrangement joins TRBV7-8 to TRBJ1-2; a weak D match, TRBD1 (5 bases). CDR1 SGHVS and CDR2 FQNEAQ come from the germline V gene. The CDR3 has 12 residues. Trimming removed 2 bases at V and 8 bases at J, with 9 bases between. The CDR3 is CASSLPQGGYTF. CDR3 nucleotide sequence: TGTGCCAGCAGCTTACCTCAGGGCGGCTACACCTTC.

V usage is TRBV28 and J usage is TRBJ2-1, with D possibly matching TRBD2 (5 bases). The CDR3 is made up of 14 amino acids. V was cut by 3 bases and J by 9 bases, with 15 bases left in between. CDR1 MDHEN and CDR2 SYDVKM come from the germline V gene. CDR3 loop: CASSLTPAELEQFF. The CDR3 coding sequence is TGTGCCAGCAGTTTGACACCAGCGGAGCTTGAGCAGTTCTTC. The full variable domain, its missing parts supplied by reference TRBV28 and TRBJ2-1, is DVKVTQSSRYLVKRTGEKVFLECVQDMDHENMFWYRQDPGLGLRLIYFSYDVKMKEKGDIPEGYSVSREKKERFSLILESASTNQTSMYLCASSLTPAELEQFFGPGTRLTVL.

As DNA, the CDR3 is TGCGCCAGCAGCTTGGGGACTAGCGGTTACAATGAGCAGTTCTTC. It encodes CASSLGTSGYNEQFF. The chain uses TRBV5-1 and TRBJ2-1, with TRBD2 matching 10 bases. The CDR3 has 15 residues. The junction had 1 base not matched to a gene; V was cut back by 0 bases and J by 4 bases. CDR1 is SGHRS and CDR2 is YFSETQ in the germline V gene.

The count of this clone is one. This rearrangement joins TRBV5-1 to TRBJ2-3; D might be TRBD2 (5 bases). The V and J ends lost 3 bases and 0 bases respectively, with 14 bases between them. The germline V gene has CDR1 SGHRS and CDR2 YFSETQ. CDR3 length: 16 amino acids. The CDR3 reads CASSSQLGGSTDTQYF. The CDR3, as DNA: TGCGCCAGCAGCTCCCAACTAGGCGGTAGCACAGATACGCAGTATTTT.

The rearrangement links TRBV7-8 to TRBJ1-4; D possibly corresponds to TRBD1 (6 bases). Germline lookup yields CDR1 SGHVS and CDR2 FQNEAQ. V was trimmed by 4 bases and J by 7 bases, leaving 13 bases between them. The CDR3 covers 14 residues. The CDR3, as DNA: TGTGCCAGCAGCTCCCAGGGGTTTAGTGAAAAACTGTTTTTT. Its translation: CASSSQGFSEKLFF.

This clone came up once. V usage is TRBV5-1 and J usage is TRBJ2-3, with 11 positions matching TRBD1. Trimming took 4 bases from V and 6 from J; bases not matched to a gene: 7. The CDR3 spans 15 residues. The V gene's germline CDR1 is SGHRS and CDR2 YFSETQ. CDR3 loop: CASSTTGTGGDTQYF. CDR3 sequence (DNA): TGCGCCAGCAGCACTACCGGGACAGGGGGGGATACGCAGTATTTT. Full variable domain (rest looked up from reference TRBV5-1 and TRBJ2-3): KAGVTQTPRYLIKTRGQQVTLSCSPISGHRSVSWYQQTPGQGLQFLFEYFSETQRNKGNFPGRFSGRQFSNSRSEMNVSTLELGDSALYLCASSTTGTGGDTQYFGPGTRLTVL.

The J gene is TRBJ1-1, the V gene TRBV27; 7 bases fit TRBD1. The V and J ends lost 5 bases and 0 bases, in that order; junction bases with no gene match: 6. The germline CDR1 and CDR2 sequences are MNHEY and SMNVEV (reference sequence). The length of the CDR3 is 15 residues. DNA for the CDR3: TGTGCCAGCAGTCTGTATGGGACAGTGAACACTGAAGCTTTCTTT. Translating gives CASSLYGTVNTEAFF.

CDR3 in amino acids: CASSVRGRNTEAFF. CDR3 sequence (DNA): TGTGCCAGCAGTGTCAGGGGAAGGAACACTGAAGCTTTCTTT. The rearrangement links TRBV28 to TRBJ1-1; perhaps TRBD1 as D (6 bases). V lost 5 bases to trimming and J lost 1 base, with 11 bases between them. Per germline, CDR1 MDHEN and CDR2 SYDVKM. The CDR3 is 14 amino acids.

The chain employs TRBV11-2 and TRBJ1-1; a possible D gene is TRBD1 (5 bases). This CDR3 contains 14 residues. Germline V gene data show CDR1 as SGHAT and CDR2 as FQNNGV. V was shortened by 6 bases and J by 5 bases, with 16 bases between the two germline ends. The CDR3 is CASRFTGGETEAFF. In DNA form, the CDR3 reads TGTGCCAGCAGATTCACGGGGGGGGAAACTGAAGCTTTCTTT.